This T cell receptor beta chain stems from a study of T cell responses to AZD1222 COVID-19 vaccine. Notes on this clone: Its antigen is currently unknown.

TCRdb's table, derived via immunoSEQ multiplex PCR, lists solely in-frame clones and lacks some. The data contain about 92,000 clones, roughly 90% of them singletons. The study's findings and limits: The donor group comprised mostly white British people and more females; the analysis possibly underestimated clonal diversity.

This clonotype was obtained from an adult in good health. The sample here was peripheral blood, taken on day 0 of AZD1222 vaccination.

CDR3 DNA: TGTGCCAGCAGCTTAGAGGGTCCCCAAGAGCAGTTCTTC. This sequence encodes CASSLEGPQEQFF. V is TRBV7-9 and J is TRBJ2-1; D is undetermined. There are 13 residues in the CDR3. CDR1 is SEHNR, CDR2 FQNEAQ, per germline (reference sequence). With 1 base removed from V and 10 bases from J, the gap between germline ends came to 11 bases.